The clone carrying this T cell receptor beta chain was seen more than once but under ten times. The source of the sample is a study of early T cells in non-severe SARS-CoV-2 infection. Study at large: Bulk RNA isolated from unsorted whole blood underwent sequencing; chains were not paired.

Tagging with unique molecular identifiers was applied to individual cDNA molecules. A single record per CDR3 protein comes from TCRdb applying MiXCR to the 5' RACE reads. The table shows more than 50,000 distinct CDR3 sequences, with 10% to 15% occurring only once. The CDR3 has 17 amino acids. After removal of 3 bases from V and 6 bases from J, the junction contained 11 bases not matched to a gene. From germline, CDR1 is SGHRS and CDR2 YFSETQ. The chain couples TRBV5-1 to TRBJ2-3; TRBD1 matches at 12 bases. The material sequenced was whole blood, taken at baseline. The TCR comes from an adult who was a healthcare worker with PCR-confirmed SARS-CoV-2 infection or an uninfected control (not recorded which). The CDR3 DNA reads as TGCGCCAGCAGCTCGTATCAATCGGGACAGGGGGCGGATACGCAGTATTTT. Translation gives CASSSYQSGQGADTQYF.